The clone carrying this T cell receptor (beta chain) has a handful of counts. The target antigen is unknown. This entry belongs to a study of T cell repertoires in cytomegalovirus infection. In the study overall: It was the public TCR beta signatures that indicated both CMV infection and matching HLA type.

This CDR3 is built from 15 residues. Germline V gene sequence: CDR1 MDHEN, CDR2 SYDVKM. V lost 10 bases to trimming and J lost 7 bases; unmatched junction nucleotides: 15. Study-wide findings and caveats: The response measured ex vivo was dominated by TCR beta clonotypes (HLA-C-restricted and CMV-specific).

MiXCR, run by TCRdb on the reads, gives a single entry per CDR3 protein. This sample has over 200,000 distinct CDR3 sequences, with around 13% found just once. This rearrangement joins TRBV28 to TRBJ2-1; 8 bases align to TRBD2. The source is a human donor in good health (CMV status not recorded). Some clones in this sample may be carry-over from other donors' samples. Sequencing was performed on PBMCs. The CDR3 region has the DNA TGTGCCATACCTGAAGAAGCGGGAGAAGAAAATGAGCAGTTCTTC. Protein product: CAIPEEAGEENEQFF.